This T cell receptor beta chain was captured by sequencing in a study of cytomegalovirus exposure and HLA in healthy donors. Regarding this clone: Its antigen is unidentified.

PCR primers comprised 60 Vbeta and 13 Jbeta primers. Some clones are missing from TCRdb's copy, which holds only in-frame ones; the method was immunoSEQ multiplex PCR. In the table there are approximately 170,000 clones, around 72% of which are singletons. Broader study findings: Further analysis, carried out later, found HLA-associated TCR beta chains more clonally expanded than equally common other chains. Analysis performed later found over 15,000 TCR beta sequences associated with HLA alleles at 0.05 false discovery rate.

This CDR3 region has 14 residues. The germline V gene encodes CDR1 SGHTA and CDR2 FQGNSA. V was clipped by 0 bases and J by 8 bases, with 13 bases between them. V and J are TRBV7-2 and TRBJ2-5, with D unclear. The source of this sequence is a middle-aged man in good health and CMV-seronegative. Sequencing input: PBMCs. The DNA for the CDR3 is TGTGCCAGCAGCTTAGCGGTTCCACTGGTCACCCAGTACTTC. This encodes CASSLAVPLVTQYF.